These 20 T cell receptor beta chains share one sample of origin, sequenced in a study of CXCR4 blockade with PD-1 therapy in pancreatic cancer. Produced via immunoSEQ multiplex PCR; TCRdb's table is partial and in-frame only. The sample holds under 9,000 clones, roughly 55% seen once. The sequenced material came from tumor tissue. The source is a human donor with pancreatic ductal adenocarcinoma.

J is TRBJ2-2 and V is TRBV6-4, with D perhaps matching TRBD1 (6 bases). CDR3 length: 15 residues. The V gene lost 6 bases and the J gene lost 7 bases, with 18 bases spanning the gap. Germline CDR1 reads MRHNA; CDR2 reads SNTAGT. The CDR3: CASRTNSRGSGELFF. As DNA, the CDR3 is TGTGCCAGCAGAACTAATAGCAGGGGCAGCGGGGAGCTGTTTTTT.

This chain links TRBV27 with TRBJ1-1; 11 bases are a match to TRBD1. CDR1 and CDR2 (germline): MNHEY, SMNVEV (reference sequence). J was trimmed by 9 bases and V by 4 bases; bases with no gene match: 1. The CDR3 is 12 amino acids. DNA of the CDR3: TGTGCCAGCAGTTGGACAGGGGGCAAAGCTTTCTTT. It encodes CASSWTGGKAFF.

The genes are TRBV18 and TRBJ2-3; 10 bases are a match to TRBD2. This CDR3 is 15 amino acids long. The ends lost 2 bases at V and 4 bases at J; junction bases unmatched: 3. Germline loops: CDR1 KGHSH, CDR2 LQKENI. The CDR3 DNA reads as TGTGCCAGCTCACCAGGGCTAGCGGGAGCAGATACGCAGTATTTT. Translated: CASSPGLAGADTQYF.

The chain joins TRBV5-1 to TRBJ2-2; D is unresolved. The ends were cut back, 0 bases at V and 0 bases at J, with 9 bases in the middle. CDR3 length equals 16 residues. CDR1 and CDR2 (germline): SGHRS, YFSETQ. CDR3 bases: TGCGCCAGCAGCTTGGCACCGGAGTCGAACACCGGGGAGCTGTTTTTT. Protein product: CASSLAPESNTGELFF.

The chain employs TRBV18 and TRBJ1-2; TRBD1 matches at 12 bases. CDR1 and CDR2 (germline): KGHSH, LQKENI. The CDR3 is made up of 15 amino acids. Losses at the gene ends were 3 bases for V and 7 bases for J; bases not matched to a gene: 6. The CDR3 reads CASSPGTGGSAGYTF. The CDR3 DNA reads TGTGCCAGCTCACCCGGGACAGGGGGCTCTGCTGGCTACACCTTC.

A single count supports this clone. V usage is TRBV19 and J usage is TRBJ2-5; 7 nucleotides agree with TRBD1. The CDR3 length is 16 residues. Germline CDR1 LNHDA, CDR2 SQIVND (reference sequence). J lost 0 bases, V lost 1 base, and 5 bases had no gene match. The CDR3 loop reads CASSIGTGSYQETQYF. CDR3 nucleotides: TGTGCCAGTAGTATAGGGACAGGATCCTACCAAGAGACCCAGTACTTC.

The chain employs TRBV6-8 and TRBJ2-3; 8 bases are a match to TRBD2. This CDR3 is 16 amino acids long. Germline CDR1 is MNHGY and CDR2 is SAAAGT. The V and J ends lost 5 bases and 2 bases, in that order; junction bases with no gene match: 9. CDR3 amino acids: CASSGRAGAYTDTQYF. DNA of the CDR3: TGTGCCAGCAGTGGCCGAGCGGGGGCCTACACAGATACGCAGTATTTT.

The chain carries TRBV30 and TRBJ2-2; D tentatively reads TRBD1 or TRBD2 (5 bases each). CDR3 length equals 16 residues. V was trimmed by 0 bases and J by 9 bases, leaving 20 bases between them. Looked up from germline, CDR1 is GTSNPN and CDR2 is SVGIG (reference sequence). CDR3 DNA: TGTGCCTGGAGTGTATTTGGGACCCTAGGGCGAAGGGAGCTGTTTTTT. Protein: CAWSVFGTLGRRELFF.

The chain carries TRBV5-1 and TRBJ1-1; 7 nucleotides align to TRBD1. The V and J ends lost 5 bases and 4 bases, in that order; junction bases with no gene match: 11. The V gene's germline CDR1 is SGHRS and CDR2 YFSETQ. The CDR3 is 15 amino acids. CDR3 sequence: CASRPTGQDITEAFF. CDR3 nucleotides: TGCGCCAGCAGGCCGACTGGACAGGATATCACTGAAGCTTTCTTT.

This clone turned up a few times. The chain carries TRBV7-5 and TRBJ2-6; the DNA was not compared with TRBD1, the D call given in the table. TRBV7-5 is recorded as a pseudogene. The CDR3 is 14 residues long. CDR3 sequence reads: CASSFNSGANVLTF. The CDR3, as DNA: TGTGCCAGCAGCTTCAACAGCGGGGCCAACGTCCTGACTTTC.

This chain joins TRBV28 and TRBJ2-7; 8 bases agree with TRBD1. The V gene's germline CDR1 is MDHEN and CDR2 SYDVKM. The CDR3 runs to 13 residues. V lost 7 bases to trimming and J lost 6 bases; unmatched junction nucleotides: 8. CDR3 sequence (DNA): TGTGCCAGCAAGCGACAGGGGTACGGCGAGCAGTACTTC. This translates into CASKRQGYGEQYF.

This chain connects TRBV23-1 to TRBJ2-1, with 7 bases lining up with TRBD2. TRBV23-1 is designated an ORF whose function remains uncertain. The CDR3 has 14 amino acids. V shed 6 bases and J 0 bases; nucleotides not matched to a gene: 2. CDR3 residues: CASSSGGSYNEQFF. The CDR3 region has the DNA TGCGCCAGCAGCTCGGGGGGCTCCTACAATGAGCAGTTCTTC.

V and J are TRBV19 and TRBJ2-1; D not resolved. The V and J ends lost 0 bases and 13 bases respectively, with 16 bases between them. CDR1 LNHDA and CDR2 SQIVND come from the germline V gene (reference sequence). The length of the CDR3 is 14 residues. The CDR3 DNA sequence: TGTGCCAGTAGTATAGACCGGACGGTCCTAATACAGTTCTTC. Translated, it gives CASSIDRTVLIQFF. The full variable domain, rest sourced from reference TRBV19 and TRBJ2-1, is DGGITQSPKYLFRKEGQNVTLSCEQNLNHDAMYWYRQDPGQGLRLIYYSQIVNDFQKGDIAEGYSVSREKKESFPLTVTSAQKNPTAFYLCASSIDRTVLIQFFGPGTRLTVL.

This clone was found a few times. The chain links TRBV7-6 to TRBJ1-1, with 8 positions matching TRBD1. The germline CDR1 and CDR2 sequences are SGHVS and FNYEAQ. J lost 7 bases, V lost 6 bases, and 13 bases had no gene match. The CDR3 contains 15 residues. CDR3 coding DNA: TGTGCCAGCAGACTCGGCCAGGGGGCGGGTTATGAAGCTTTCTTT. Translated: CASRLGQGAGYEAFF.

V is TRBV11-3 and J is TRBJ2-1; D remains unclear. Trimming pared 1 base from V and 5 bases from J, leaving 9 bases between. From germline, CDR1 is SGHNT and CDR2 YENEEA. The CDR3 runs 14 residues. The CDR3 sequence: CASSLGPGNNEQFF. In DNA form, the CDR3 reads TGTGCCAGCAGCTTAGGGCCCGGTAACAATGAGCAGTTCTTC.

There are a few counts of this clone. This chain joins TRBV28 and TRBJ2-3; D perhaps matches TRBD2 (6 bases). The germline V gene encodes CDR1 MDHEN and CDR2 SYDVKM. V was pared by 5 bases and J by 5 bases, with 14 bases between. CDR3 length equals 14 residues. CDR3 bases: TGTGCCAGCAGTATGACTAGGGGTAGAGATACGCAGTATTTT. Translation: CASSMTRGRDTQYF.

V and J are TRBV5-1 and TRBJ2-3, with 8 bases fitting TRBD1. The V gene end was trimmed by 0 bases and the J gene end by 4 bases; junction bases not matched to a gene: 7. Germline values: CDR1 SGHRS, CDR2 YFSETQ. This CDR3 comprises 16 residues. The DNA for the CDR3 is TGCGCCAGCAGCTTGGGCCTGACAGGGGCGTCAGATACGCAGTATTTT. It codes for CASSLGLTGASDTQYF.

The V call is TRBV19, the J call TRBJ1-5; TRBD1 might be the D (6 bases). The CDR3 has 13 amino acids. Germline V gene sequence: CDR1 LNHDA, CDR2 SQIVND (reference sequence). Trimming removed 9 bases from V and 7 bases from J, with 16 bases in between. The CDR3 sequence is CASEQGLRQPQHF. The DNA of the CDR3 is TGTGCCAGCGAACAGGGACTGAGGCAGCCCCAGCATTTT.

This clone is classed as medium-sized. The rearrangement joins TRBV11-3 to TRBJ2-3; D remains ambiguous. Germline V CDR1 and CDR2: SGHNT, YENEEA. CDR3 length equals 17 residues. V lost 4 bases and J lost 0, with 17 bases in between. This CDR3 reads CASSSKPGSTSTDTQYF. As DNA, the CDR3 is TGTGCCAGCAGCTCAAAACCTGGGTCAACCAGCACAGATACGCAGTATTTT.

The CDR3, as DNA: TGTGCCAGCAGTTACAGCCGACTAGCGTCCTACAATGAGCAGTTCTTC. Its translation: CASSYSRLASYNEQFF. The chain has TRBV6-7 and TRBJ2-1; 8 bases are a match to TRBD2. TRBV6-7 is an ORF; its function is uncertain. The CDR3 length is 16 residues. The V gene end was trimmed by 2 bases and the J gene end by 1 base; junction bases not matched to a gene: 4.